The 24 T cell receptor beta chains listed next were all sequenced from one sample in a study of cytomegalovirus exposure and HLA in healthy donors. With 60 Vbeta and 13 Jbeta primers, the PCR was carried out. Profiled with immunoSEQ multiplex PCR; TCRdb holds only in-frame clones, not every one. The sample totals some 150,000 clones. Sequencing was performed on PBMCs. The receptor source for this set is a woman between 18 and 29 years old in good health and CMV-seronegative.

V and J are TRBV5-4 and TRBJ1-2; D may be TRBD1 (6 bases). CDR3 length: 13 amino acids. The germline CDR1 and CDR2 sequences are SGHNT and YYREEE (reference sequence). V was pared by 0 bases and J by 3 bases, with 6 bases between. CDR3: CASSLDRDYGYTF. The CDR3 DNA sequence: TGTGCCAGCAGCTTGGACAGGGACTATGGCTACACCTTC.

The rearrangement uses TRBV9 and TRBJ2-5, with 7 bases matching TRBD1. Germline trimming cut 4 bases from V and 0 bases from J; bases unmatched to any gene: 15. The CDR3 runs to 18 residues. Per the germline V gene, CDR1 is SGDLS and CDR2 is YYNGEE. DNA of the CDR3: TGTGCCAGCAGCCGAACGACCAGGACAGGCGAGTACCAAGAGACCCAGTACTTC. Its protein product is CASSRTTRTGEYQETQYF.

The chain couples TRBV10-3 to TRBJ2-7, with D possibly TRBD2 on 6 matching bases. This CDR3 has 15 residues. In germline, CDR1 is ENHRY, CDR2 SYGVKD. Deletions cut 2 bases from V and 6 bases from J, with 17 bases between. The DNA for the CDR3 is TGTGCCATCAGTGAGAGGAGTGGCGAAGCGGGCGAGCAGTACTTC. This translates into CAISERSGEAGEQYF.

The chain recombines TRBV9 with TRBJ2-5; 9 nucleotides line up with TRBD2. The last part of the DNA fits TRBJ2-7 better; the J call may be wrong. Germline values: CDR1 SGDLS, CDR2 YYNGEE. The CDR3 sequence is 16 residues long. The CDR3 DNA is TGTGCCAGCAGCGTAGGACCCACTAGCGGGTTGTACGAGCAGTACTTC. Its translation: CASSVGPTSGLYEQYF.

The V gene is TRBV18, the J gene TRBJ1-1, with a tentative D call TRBD1 (5 bases). This CDR3 has 13 amino acids. V was trimmed by 4 bases and J by 9 bases, leaving 15 bases between them. Germline loops: CDR1 KGHSH, CDR2 LQKENI. The DNA for the CDR3 is TGTGCCAGCTCACAGGGGCCACGGGAGCAAGCTTTCTTT. Translated, it gives CASSQGPREQAFF.

The chain uses TRBV7-2 and TRBJ1-2, with unresolved D. The ends were cut back, 2 bases at V and 7 bases at J, with 8 bases in the middle. This CDR3 comprises 12 residues. Germline loops: CDR1 SGHTA, CDR2 FQGNSA. The CDR3, as DNA: TGTGCCAGCAGCTTATCGGCGGGTGGCTACACCTTC. It codes for CASSLSAGGYTF.

The chain links TRBV7-9 to TRBJ2-3; maybe TRBD2 (6 bases). Per germline, CDR1 SEHNR and CDR2 FQNEAQ (reference sequence). The CDR3 covers 15 residues. V lost 3 bases to trimming and J lost 5 bases, with 15 bases between them. Here the CDR3 reads CASSLVGGVVDTQYF. The CDR3 DNA reads TGTGCCAGCAGCTTGGTCGGGGGTGTCGTAGATACGCAGTATTTT.

V gene TRBV7-3 combines with J gene TRBJ2-3; TRBD1 is a possible D gene (5 bases). Per germline, CDR1 SGHTA and CDR2 FQGTGA. Trimming removed 4 bases from V and 5 bases from J, with 16 bases in between. The CDR3 length is 15 residues. Written as DNA, the CDR3 is TGTGCCAGCAGCTACCGTACAGGTGGGATAGATACGCAGTATTTT. As protein: CASSYRTGGIDTQYF. Variable domain in full (rest from reference TRBV7-3 and TRBJ2-3): GAGVSQTPSNKVTEKGKYVELRCDPISGHTALYWYRQSLGQGPEFLIYFQGTGAADDSGLPNDRFFAVRPEGSVSTLKIQRTERGDSAVYLCASSYRTGGIDTQYFGPGTRLTVL.

The chain couples TRBV6-6 to TRBJ1-1; D not resolved. The germline gives CDR1 MNHNY, CDR2 SVGAGI (reference sequence). Trimming stripped 6 bases from V and 6 bases from J, with 14 bases between. The CDR3 is 13 amino acids. The CDR3 loop is CASRRPTSSEAFF. CDR3 coding DNA: TGTGCCAGCAGACGTCCGACTAGCTCTGAAGCTTTCTTT.

Points on this clone: A junction end diverges from the germline sequence, so it may reflect a read error. V gene TRBV6-1 combines with J gene TRBJ1-2; a weak D match, TRBD1 (6 bases). From germline, CDR1 is MNHNS and CDR2 SASEGT. CDR3 length equals 12 residues. This chain's CDR3 is CASMRGAGARAF. DNA of the CDR3: TGTGCCAGCATGCGGGGGGCAGGGGCGCGTGCCTTC.

The V gene is TRBV10-2, the J gene TRBJ1-1; 9 bases are shared with TRBD1. Germline V gene lookup returns CDR1 WSHSY and CDR2 SAAADI. V shed 6 bases, J shed 4 bases, and the junction held 15 bases outside the gene matches. This CDR3 has 17 residues. The CDR3 DNA reads TGCGCCAGCAGCCCGCTGGACAGGGGAAGGGTTGCCACTGAAGCTTTCTTT. This encodes CASSPLDRGRVATEAFF.

Of note for this clone: The germline gene is not matched at one end of the junction; a read error may be the cause. The chain combines TRBV6-1 with TRBJ1-1; D not resolved. Germline CDR1 MNHNS, CDR2 SASEGT. There are 16 residues in the CDR3. The CDR3 region has the DNA TGTGCCATCAGTGAGTCGTTCTACGGAGAAGGCACTGAAGCTTTCTTT. It is translated as CAISESFYGEGTEAFF.

This sequence joins TRBV11-2 and TRBJ2-2; 10 nucleotides line up with TRBD2. This CDR3 has 17 amino acids. Looked up from germline, CDR1 is SGHAT and CDR2 is FQNNGV. V dropped 3 bases and J dropped 0; count of bases not matched to a gene: 4. CDR3 DNA: TGTGCCAGCAGCTTCCGGACTAGCGGTACGAACACCGGGGAGCTGTTTTTT. Amino acid sequence: CASSFRTSGTNTGELFF.

As concerns this clone: Other DNA sequences within the sample encode an identical CDR3. V usage is TRBV11-3 and J usage is TRBJ2-2; no clear D gene. V lost 5 bases to trimming and J lost 2 bases, with 3 bases between them. CDR1 is SGHNT and CDR2 is YENEEA in the germline V gene. This CDR3 spans 12 amino acids. The CDR3 DNA reads TGTGCCAGCAGCCCAAACACCGGGGAGCTGTTTTTT. Residues: CASSPNTGELFF.

This chain joins TRBV7-2 and TRBJ2-2; D may be TRBD2 (6 bases). V lost 5 bases and J lost 3, with 13 bases in between. Germline loops: CDR1 SGHTA, CDR2 FQGNSA. The CDR3 loop spans 15 amino acids. For the CDR3, the DNA is TGTGCCAGCAGCCAAGGACTAACAGACACCGGGGAGCTGTTTTTT. Its protein is CASSQGLTDTGELFF.

With regard to this clone: The CDR3 end shows no conserved phenylalanine or tryptophan, and so a read error is likely. The CDR3 reads CASSLSGQSYEQYS. The CDR3 DNA follows: TGTGCCAGCAGTTTATCTGGACAATCCTACGAGCAGTACTCC. This chain connects TRBV27 to TRBJ2-7; D perhaps matches TRBD1 (5 bases). This CDR3 has 14 amino acids. The V gene's germline CDR1 is MNHEY and CDR2 SMNVEV (reference sequence). Trimming removed 0 bases from V and 1 base from J, with 7 bases in between.

This chain joins TRBV11-3 and TRBJ2-1; 9 nucleotides agree with TRBD2. The CDR3 runs to 17 residues. Germline-derived CDR1 and CDR2 are SGHNT and YENEEA. Trimming cost V 1 base and J 7 bases; bases outside gene matches: 11. The CDR3 sequence: CASSLGGSGSSLNEQFF. The CDR3 DNA follows: TGTGCCAGCAGCTTAGGTGGTAGCGGGAGCTCTCTTAATGAGCAGTTCTTC.

This rearrangement joins TRBV18 to TRBJ2-2; TRBD1 is a possible D gene (6 bases). The germline V and J ends were trimmed by 8 bases and 6 bases, with 13 bases remaining between them. The CDR3 length is 13 residues. Germline V gene lookup returns CDR1 KGHSH and CDR2 LQKENI. CDR3 amino acids: CASRQGTAGELFF. The CDR3 DNA sequence: TGTGCCAGCCGCCAGGGGACGGCCGGGGAGCTGTTTTTT.

V usage is TRBV13 and J usage is TRBJ2-2; 7 bases are shared with TRBD2. There are 14 residues in the CDR3. Germline V gene data show CDR1 as PRHDT and CDR2 as FYEKMQ (reference sequence). J was trimmed by 5 bases and V by 4 bases; bases with no gene match: 4. CDR3 in DNA: TGTGCCAGCAGCTCCACTAGCGAGACCGGGGAGCTGTTTTTT. Protein: CASSSTSETGELFF.

The V and J genes are TRBV6-1 and TRBJ2-7, with D perhaps TRBD2 (6 bases). Per the germline V gene, CDR1 is MNHNS and CDR2 is SASEGT. Trimming shortened V by 10 bases and J by 4 bases, and 11 bases separated the two germline ends. There are 11 residues in the CDR3. Written as DNA, the CDR3 is TGTGCCATCCGGGAGCATTACGAGCAGTACTTC. This gives the protein CAIREHYEQYF.

J is TRBJ2-3 and V is TRBV7-6; 8 nucleotides align to TRBD2. This CDR3 comprises 15 residues. CDR1 is SGHVS, CDR2 FNYEAQ, per germline. The trim removed 1 base at V and 4 bases at J, leaving 4 bases unmatched. CDR3 sequence reads: CASSLGSGRSDTQYF. Written as DNA, the CDR3 is TGTGCCAGCAGCTTAGGAAGCGGGAGATCAGATACGCAGTATTTT.

The gene calls are TRBV6-1 and TRBJ2-7; D is perhaps TRBD1 (6 bases). Germline V gene sequence: CDR1 MNHNS, CDR2 SASEGT. The CDR3 runs 14 residues. Trimming removed 8 bases from V and 2 bases from J, with 16 bases in between. The CDR3, as DNA: TGTGCCAGCTTCGAATACAGGGTCACCTACGAGCAGTACGTC. Its translation is CASFEYRVTYEQYV.

J is TRBJ2-2 and V is TRBV2; tentatively, D is TRBD1 (5 bases). From germline, CDR1 is SNHLY and CDR2 FYNNEI. V was cut by 6 bases and J by 5 bases, with 16 bases left in between. The length of the CDR3 is 15 residues. CDR3: CASRDNPFGTGELFF. As DNA, the CDR3 is TGTGCCAGCAGGGACAACCCCTTCGGAACCGGGGAGCTGTTTTTT.

The J gene is TRBJ1-1, the V gene TRBV6-5; D unresolved. Germline V gene lookup returns CDR1 MNHEY and CDR2 SVGAGI. The CDR3 has 13 residues. V lost 7 bases, J lost 0 bases, and 9 bases lay in between. Written as DNA, the CDR3 is TGTGCCAGCACTCACTTGTTGAACACTGAAGCTTTCTTT. Protein sequence: CASTHLLNTEAFF.